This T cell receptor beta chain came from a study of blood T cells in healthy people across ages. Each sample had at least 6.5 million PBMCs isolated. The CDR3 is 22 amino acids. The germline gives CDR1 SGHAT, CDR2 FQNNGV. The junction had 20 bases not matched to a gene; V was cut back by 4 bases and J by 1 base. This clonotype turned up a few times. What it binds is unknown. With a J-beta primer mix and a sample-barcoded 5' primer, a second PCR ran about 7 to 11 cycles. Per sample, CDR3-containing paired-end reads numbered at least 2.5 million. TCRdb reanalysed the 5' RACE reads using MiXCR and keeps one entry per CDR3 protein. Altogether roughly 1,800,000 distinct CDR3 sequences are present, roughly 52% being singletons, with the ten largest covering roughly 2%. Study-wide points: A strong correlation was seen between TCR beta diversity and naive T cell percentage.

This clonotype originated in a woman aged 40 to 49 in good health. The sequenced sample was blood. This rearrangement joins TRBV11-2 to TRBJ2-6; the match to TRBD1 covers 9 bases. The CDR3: CASSSHIVRQGVSNSGANVLTF. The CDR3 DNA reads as TGTGCCAGCAGCTCCCATATAGTTAGACAGGGGGTATCGAATTCTGGGGCCAACGTCCTGACTTTC.